The 12 T cell receptor beta chains presented below share a single source sample, sequenced in a study of low-dose radiotherapy and immunotherapy resistance in tumors. Time point: after trial treatment. Treatment specified: LDRT plus nivolumab, ipilimumab, low-dose cyclophosphamide and aspirin (RACIN trial). Both TCRalpha and TCRbeta chains were reverse transcribed with V-gene-specific primers. TCRs were amplified for roughly 20 PCR cycles with a constant-region primer and V-primer adapter. Each CDR3 protein is one row after TCRdb ran MiXCR on the reads. The table records some 100,000 distinct CDR3 sequences, 20% to 25% of them present only once. The material sequenced was PBMCs, taken after low-dose radiotherapy plus immunotherapy. The receptors were gathered from a female donor with ovarian cancer.

At least ten counts were recorded for this clonotype. The V gene is TRBV18, the J gene TRBJ2-1, with a possible D match to TRBD2 (6 bases). Germline CDR1 reads KGHSH; CDR2 reads LQKENI. Trimming took 3 bases from V and 5 from J, leaving 17 bases between them. This CDR3 has 16 residues. CDR3 sequence (DNA): TGTGCCAGCTCACCTCGGAGGGTGGGGCCCCACAATGAGCAGTTCTTC. Translated, it gives CASSPRRVGPHNEQFF.

This clonotype was seen ten or more times. The J gene is TRBJ2-3, the V gene TRBV6-6, with 14 bases identical to TRBD2. Losses at the gene ends were 5 bases for V and 5 bases for J; bases not matched to a gene: 6. The CDR3 totals 16 residues. CDR1 MNHNY and CDR2 SVGAGI come from the germline V gene (reference sequence). CDR3 protein: CASSQTSGGAGDTQYF. The CDR3 DNA reads as TGTGCCAGCAGTCAGACTAGCGGGGGGGCAGGAGATACGCAGTATTTT.

This clonotype was recorded a few times. This sequence may be a read error, since a much larger clone differs from it by one base. V usage is TRBV6-1 and J usage is TRBJ2-5, with D possibly being TRBD1 (5 bases). This CDR3 comprises 13 residues. Germline lookup yields CDR1 MNHNS and CDR2 SASEGT. CDR3 coding DNA: TGTGCCAGCAGTGGACAGCTTCAAGAGACCCGGTACTTC. It translates to CASSGQLQETRYF.

This clonotype appeared many times. The genes are TRBV12-3 or TRBV12-4 and TRBJ1-1; no clear D. The V end lost 2 bases, the J end lost 5 bases, and 0 bases lay between the germline ends. This CDR3 has 10 residues. The CDR3 reads CASSLTEAFF. The CDR3 region has the DNA TGTGCCAGCAGTTTAACTGAAGCTTTCTTT.

This clonotype was seen repeatedly, ten times or more. The chain employs TRBV27 and TRBJ2-1; 8 bases agree with TRBD1. Germline loops: CDR1 MNHEY, CDR2 SMNVEV (reference sequence). The CDR3 runs to 14 residues. Trimming cost V 5 bases and J 6 bases; bases outside gene matches: 6. The CDR3 reads CASSGQGAGNEQFF. CDR3 DNA: TGTGCCAGCAGTGGACAGGGAGCCGGCAATGAGCAGTTCTTC.

V usage is TRBV6-2 or TRBV6-3 and J usage is TRBJ1-1; TRBD1 agrees at 7 bases. J gave up 1 base and V 6 bases, and 8 bases lay outside the gene matches. The germline gives CDR1 MNHEY, CDR2 SVGEGT. The CDR3 totals 15 residues. CDR3 loop: CASSRAGQANTEAFF. The CDR3 nucleotides are TGTGCCAGCAGCAGGGCTGGACAGGCGAACACTGAAGCTTTCTTT.

Many counts were recorded for this clonotype. The V gene is TRBV4-3, the J gene TRBJ2-3; 9 bases fit TRBD2. V lost 1 base to trimming and J lost 2 bases; unmatched junction nucleotides: 4. Germline V gene data show CDR1 as LGHNA and CDR2 as YSLEER. The CDR3 spans 16 residues. The CDR3 region is CASSQGTSVNTDTQYF. The CDR3 DNA sequence: TGCGCCAGCAGCCAAGGGACTAGCGTGAACACAGATACGCAGTATTTT.

At least ten counts were recorded for this clonotype. The CDR3 protein is CASSQMSYNEQFF. The CDR3 DNA reads as TGTGCCAGCAGTCAGATGTCCTACAATGAGCAGTTCTTC. This chain uses TRBV6-6 with TRBJ2-1, with D hard to call. Per germline, CDR1 MNHNY and CDR2 SVGAGI (reference sequence). Deletions cut 5 bases from V and 1 base from J, with 6 bases between. The CDR3 sequence is 13 residues long.

The chain links TRBV6-2 or TRBV6-3 to TRBJ2-5; TRBD1 is a possible D gene (5 bases). The V gene lost 0 bases and the J gene lost 4 bases, with 12 bases spanning the gap. This CDR3 region has 15 residues. The V gene's germline CDR1 is MNHEY and CDR2 SVGEGT. CDR3 residues: CASSYSIAGPETQYF. CDR3 DNA: TGTGCCAGCAGTTACTCGATAGCAGGGCCAGAGACCCAGTACTTC.

Notes on this clonotype: No conserved phenylalanine or tryptophan ends this CDR3, so it is likely a read error. The chain uses TRBV7-3 and TRBJ2-3; possible D gene TRBD2, 6 bases. The CDR3 is 13 amino acids. Germline-derived CDR1 and CDR2 are SGHTA and FQGTGA. V dropped 1 base and J dropped 4 bases, with 6 bases sitting between them. CDR3 in DNA: TGTGCCAGCAGCTTAAGCGGGGCAGATACGCAGTATTCT. Its translation is CASSLSGADTQYS.

Many counts were recorded for this clonotype. CDR3 in DNA: TGTGCCAGTAGCCCCCCCAGGGGGCAAGGCAATCAGCCCCAGCATTTT. Translation: CASSPPRGQGNQPQHF. The chain couples TRBV19 to TRBJ1-5, with 8 bases fitting TRBD1. From germline, CDR1 is LNHDA and CDR2 SQIVND (reference sequence). V lost 6 bases, J lost 2 bases, and 9 bases stayed unmatched. The CDR3 contains 16 residues.

This clonotype was counted ten times or more. This sequence joins TRBV7-9 and TRBJ2-2, with D hard to call. CDR3 length equals 16 residues. The V end was cut by 6 bases, the J end by 5 bases, with 19 bases between. Germline assignment: CDR1 SEHNR and CDR2 FQNEAQ (reference sequence). The CDR3 bases are TGTGCCAGCAGGGAAACGGGCCCCGGCCGGACCGGGGAGCTGTTTTTT. It encodes CASRETGPGRTGELFF.